Each of the 11 T cell receptor beta chains below was sequenced from the same sample in a study of blood T cell repertoires in COVID-19. Method: immunoSEQ multiplex PCR; TCRdb's copy keeps in-frame clones and lacks some. The data contain approximately 68,000 clones, roughly three quarters of them singletons. Source material: peripheral blood. These receptors originate from a human donor in a cohort sampled during active COVID-19.

The chain uses TRBV5-1 and TRBJ2-1; 7 nucleotides line up with TRBD2. The CDR3 is made up of 15 amino acids. In germline, CDR1 is SGHRS, CDR2 YFSETQ. V shed 3 bases and J 0 bases; nucleotides not matched to a gene: 3. The chain's CDR3 is CASSSSGPSYNEQFF. The DNA for the CDR3 is TGCGCCAGCAGCTCTAGCGGACCCTCCTACAATGAGCAGTTCTTC.

This clone was found once. This chain joins TRBV7-9 and TRBJ2-3; no firm D call. This CDR3 is 13 amino acids long. Between the trimmed V and J ends, which lost 1 base and 6 bases, there was a span of 8 bases. The germline gives CDR1 SEHNR, CDR2 FQNEAQ (reference sequence). The CDR3: CASSLGPADTQYF. As DNA, the CDR3 is TGTGCCAGCAGCTTAGGCCCCGCGGATACGCAGTATTTT. Filled out from reference TRBV7-9 and TRBJ2-3, the complete variable domain reads DTGVSQNPRHKITKRGQNVTFRCDPISEHNRLYWYRQTLGQGPEFLTYFQNEAQLEKSRLLSDRFSAERPKGSFSTLEIQRTEQGDSAMYLCASSLGPADTQYFGPGTRLTVL.

A few counts support this clone. V is TRBV9 and J is TRBJ1-1, with TRBD1 matching 12 bases. From germline, CDR1 is SGDLS and CDR2 YYNGEE. V lost 2 bases to trimming and J lost 8 bases; unmatched junction nucleotides: 4. This CDR3 is 14 amino acids long. In DNA form, the CDR3 reads TGTGCCAGCAGCGTTGGGACAGGGGGCAGGGAAGCTTTCTTT. Protein product: CASSVGTGGREAFF.

This clone appeared a few times. This rearrangement joins TRBV27 to TRBJ1-5, with 9 positions matching TRBD1. Germline CDR1 MNHEY, CDR2 SMNVEV (reference sequence). With 2 bases clipped from V and 3 bases from J, the junction kept 14 bases outside the gene matches. This CDR3 region has 19 residues. Here the CDR3 DNA reads TGTGCCAGCAGTTTAAGGTTTTGGACCGGGACAGGGAACAATCAGCCCCAGCATTTT. Amino acids: CASSLRFWTGTGNNQPQHF.

The chain has TRBV4-3 and TRBJ2-2; 10 bases line up with TRBD2. Germline V gene lookup returns CDR1 LGHNA and CDR2 YSLEER. Losses at the gene ends were 1 base for V and 6 bases for J; bases not matched to a gene: 8. CDR3 length: 17 amino acids. This CDR3 is CASSQVELAGSAGELFF. The CDR3 DNA is TGCGCCAGCAGCCAAGTGGAACTAGCGGGATCGGCCGGGGAGCTGTTTTTT.

The rearrangement links TRBV7-3 to TRBJ2-1, with 10 bases fitting TRBD2. Germline CDR1 reads SGHTA; CDR2 reads FQGTGA. The CDR3 sequence is 15 residues long. J lost 8 bases, V lost 6 bases, and 10 bases had no gene match. The CDR3 reads CASRVSGRETDEQFF. CDR3 bases: TGTGCCAGCAGGGTAAGCGGGAGGGAAACTGATGAGCAGTTCTTC.

The V and J genes are TRBV11-2 and TRBJ2-5; D is uncertain. CDR3 length: 12 amino acids. Germline V lookup: CDR1 SGHAT, CDR2 FQNNGV. Trimming removed 5 bases from V and 5 bases from J, with 9 bases in between. The DNA of the CDR3 is TGTGCCAGCAGCCTCTCCCGGGAGACCCAGTACTTC. Translated, it gives CASSLSRETQYF.

V gene TRBV6-5 combines with J gene TRBJ1-1; perhaps TRBD1 as D (6 bases). The V end lost 8 bases, the J end lost 0 bases, and 13 bases lay between the germline ends. Per germline, CDR1 MNHEY and CDR2 SVGAGI. The CDR3 length is 14 residues. The CDR3 reads CASRWQGMNTEAFF. The CDR3 nucleotides read TGTGCCAGCCGGTGGCAGGGGATGAACACTGAAGCTTTCTTT.

CDR3 region: CAISAQGSNYGYTF. CDR3 DNA: TGTGCCATCAGTGCTCAGGGTTCCAACTATGGCTACACCTTC. The gene calls are TRBV10-3 and TRBJ1-2, with D possibly matching TRBD1 (5 bases). This CDR3 has 14 residues. With 4 bases removed from V and 2 bases from J, the gap between germline ends came to 11 bases. The germline CDR1 and CDR2 sequences are ENHRY and SYGVKD.

This clone was observed a few times. V and J are TRBV27 and TRBJ1-5, with 9 bases aligning to TRBD1. CDR1 is MNHEY and CDR2 is SMNVEV in the germline V gene (reference sequence). V lost 6 bases, J lost 6 bases, and 6 bases stayed unmatched. The CDR3 covers 14 residues. CDR3 DNA sequence: TGTGCCAGCAGGGACAGGGGAGGTTCTCAGCCCCAGCATTTT. Protein product: CASRDRGGSQPQHF.

This chain links TRBV28 with TRBJ1-1, with 7 bases identical to TRBD1. This CDR3 contains 15 residues. Germline CDR1 MDHEN, CDR2 SYDVKM. Losses at the gene ends were 3 bases for V and 2 bases for J; bases not matched to a gene: 6. The CDR3 DNA reads TGTGCCAGCAGTTTCTCCGGGACAGTTAACACTGAAGCTTTCTTT. Its translation: CASSFSGTVNTEAFF.